Below, one T cell receptor beta chain is given with its context. Which antigen it targets is not known. The method behind the library was the immunoSEQ multiplex PCR assay. A mixture of 60 forward primers for TCR Vbeta segments and 13 reverse primers for TCR Jbeta segments was used in the multiplex PCR. A multiplex PCR assay on genomic DNA amplified the CDR3 region of rearranged TCR beta genes. Amplified TCR beta libraries were sequenced as 87-base-pair reads on the Illumina HiSeq System. Concerning the study's data processing: Across the 700 or so repertoires, a later analysis counted 60 million to 90 million unique TCR beta chains, around 10 million of which were shared by at least two donors. To remove PCR and sequencing errors, raw reads were error-corrected and collapsed into unique sequences using a nearest-neighbor algorithm that merged closely related sequences. V, D and J gene segments were assigned by aligning CDR3 sequences to IMGT reference sequences. For a sequence to be retained, a match of at least six nucleotides was required to both a V gene segment and a J gene segment. A rearrangement was called productive if the CDR3 had no stop codons and remained in frame with V and J, and every other rearrangement was called non-productive. CDR3 was defined by IMGT convention, running from the second conserved V-encoded cysteine to the conserved J-encoded phenylalanine. In an earlier analysis of around 600 of the donors, sequences lacking an unambiguous match to a single V gene segment were excluded. In an earlier analysis of around 600 of the donors, V segments were called functional above 56.7% productive rearrangements and were called segregating when the between-donor standard deviation exceeded 5%. A statistical classification framework was developed to diagnose cytomegalovirus status using the catalog of TCR beta chain sequences. V and J gene assignment, in a later analysis, came from comparing TCR nucleotide sequences with IMGT/GENE-DB human TR gene sequences. In a later analysis, CDR3 sequences and most-parsimonious VDJ recombination scenarios were assigned using the TCRdist pipeline. In a later analysis, each TCR beta chain was defined by its CDR3 amino acid sequence together with its V-gene family, and reads lacking a unique V-gene family were excluded. To address suspected cross-contamination and a sequencing artifact, a later analysis removed around 600 highly shared, low-generation-probability nucleotide sequences. A later analysis calculated a clonal expansion index for each public chain from normalized within-repertoire ranks of inferred template counts. A later analysis computed generation probabilities with a VDJ recombination model fitted to out-of-frame rearrangements, and checked the results against IGoR. In a later analysis, hypergeometric tests were used to score TCR-TCR, TCR-HLA and TCR-CMV co-occurrence, with a repertoire-size bias correction applied to TCR pairs. A later analysis estimated false discovery rates by permuting HLA or CMV assignments 20 times. In a later analysis, co-occurring TCRs were grouped using DBSCAN, and TCRdist sequence similarity was added for clustering within HLA-allele-positive subsets. For co-occurrence clustering, repertoires with fewer than 30,000 or more than 120,000 public chains were excluded, along with several repertoires with anomalous nucleotide sharing. TCRdb mirrors the immuneACCESS table, restricted to in-frame sequences. Some clones are absent from its copies; in checked studies, under half trace to an unresolved V gene, and the reason for the others is unknown. That table supplies the V and J calls and clone size; D and trimming were determined from the DNA. This sample's records show about 150,000 clones. Jointly, the top ten make up around 1.7% of the sample.

The sample belongs to a study of cytomegalovirus exposure and HLA in healthy donors (dated by TCRdb to 2015 to 2018). The study in broad terms: An earlier analysis of around 600 of the donors reported approximately 300 Gb of sequence data and around 110 million unique TCR beta sequences from 190 million or so T cells. Donor age, sex, ethnicity and CMV serostatus were compiled alongside the repertoire data. The T cell repertoires of 550 to 850 subjects were profiled by immunosequencing and related to cytomegalovirus serostatus. A later genetic analysis used genome-wide SNP genotypes for about 60% of the roughly 700 donors, treating that subset as a discovery cohort. To decide whether each TCR beta V gene segment behaved as functional or pseudogenic, an earlier analysis of some 600 of the donors relied on high-throughput TCR beta sequencing. HLA typing covered class I and class II loci at four-digit resolution. Across 300 to 500 genotyped donors of the cohort, an average of about 200,000 unique TCR beta nucleotide sequences per donor were sequenced, and roughly a sixth of those sequences were non-productive. The study was designed to test whether signatures of past pathogen exposure could be identified by cataloging public T cell receptors. Every discovery cohort repertoire had been produced on one sequencing platform. A separate validation cohort of approximately 130 different subjects was used in addition to the roughly 640-subject first cohort. The number of typed donors differed by locus: about 620-640 for A, B, C, DRB1 and DQB1; about 520 for DQA1; fewer than 610 for DPA1; and about 470 for DPB1. The genetic ancestry cluster associated with self-reported Caucasian donors included over 65% of the 300 to 400 genotyped donors. Because of strong linkage in the cohort, roughly five DR-DQ haplotypes were treated as single units for association and clustering. In the later analysis, no new phenotypic data were used to find candidate immune exposures; instead, reliance was placed on TCR beta sequences and their occurrence across donors. An early release that covered roughly 600 HLA-typed donors contained about 290 gigabases of sequencing data and tens of millions of unique TCR sequences. To predict cytomegalovirus infection status, the study brought together high-throughput TCR immunosequencing, statistical association of individual TCRs with disease status, and machine learning. A later analysis re-analyzed previously published TCR beta repertoires from 500 to 700 donors and added high-resolution HLA genotyping to study TCR occurrence patterns.

General findings and caveats noted by the study authors: A further reported finding was that TCR beta sequences accurately predicted the HLA-A and HLA-B alleles for most subjects in the first cohort. Compared with the roughly 600-donor mean, donors in an Asian-associated ancestry cluster had fewer N-insertions in productive TCRs, according to a later genetic analysis. Some IMGT-functional V segments, including TRBV6-2 and TRBV6-3, could not be distinguished by the 87-base-pair reads and were therefore excluded. While some public TCRs were present in many individuals, most TCR sequences turned up only very rarely across donors. Linkage disequilibrium might explain the correlated functional status among segregating V segments, but an unknown experimental factor could not be ruled out. According to a later analysis, most CMV-associated TCR beta chains appeared to be HLA-restricted, and the HLA associations seemed to be driven largely by CMV exposure. The study gave a list of about 160 TCR beta chains associated with cytomegalovirus. A few of the identified cytomegalovirus-associated TCR beta chains were confirmed in vitro to be specific for cytomegalovirus antigens. Cytomegalovirus status was reported to be diagnosed by the classifier with high specificity and sensitivity in both the original and validation cohorts. The earlier analysis of fewer than 750 of the donors excluded seventeen rarely observed V segments, including chromosome 9 orphons, because counts were too low. The only immune exposure information available for the cohort was CMV serostatus. In a later genetic analysis, a missense DCLRE1C variant was associated with V-gene and J-gene trimming of TCR beta chains, and the association was replicated in an independent cohort. At a false discovery rate of 0.05, a later analysis linked around 15,000 TCR beta sequences to specific HLA alleles. HLA typing was unavailable for some donors at each locus, so association tests used only the typed subset. This cohort had only TCR beta chains sequenced, and the lack of alpha or paired-chain data limited which features could be detected. A cluster of highly shared sequence variants was judged likely to be a technical artifact of the sequencing pipeline. According to a later analysis, TCR association rates differed among HLA loci, with DRB1 alleles showing the most associated TCRs and HLA-C alleles showing the fewest. In an earlier analysis of around 500 of the donors, most TCR beta V segments appeared in productive rearrangements about 87% or about 30% of the time, broadly matching IMGT annotations. The authors suggested that the approach could potentially be extended to other disease states and immunological phenotypes. Strong co-occurrence of HLA alleles, especially DR and DQ, made assigning TCR associations to individual alleles difficult. According to a later analysis, parvovirus B19, influenza, CMV and Epstein-Barr virus appeared linked to several top co-occurrence clusters. In a later analysis, HLA-associated TCR beta chains were found to be more clonally expanded and to have lower generation probabilities than equally common non-associated chains. Sequencing depth was assumed to be roughly uniform across donors in the presence/absence analyses, though that assumption may not hold.

The cohort consisted of hundreds of healthy bone marrow donors. All cohort members were sampled while nominally healthy, although unrecorded immune exposures were likely present. The donor was CMV seronegative and belonged to the group of approximately 320 seronegative cohort members. A peripheral blood sample was collected from each donor, and TCR beta sequencing was performed on peripheral blood mononuclear cells. The Qiagen DNeasy Blood Extraction Kit was used to extract genomic DNA from the blood cell samples. From its cysteine to its phenylalanine, the CDR3 spans 14 amino acids. The sequence is cut down to CDR3 DNA, 42 bases in frame from base 1. Here V drops 5 bases and J drops 7 bases, and the junction holds 9 bases not matched to any gene. As encoded in the germline V gene, CDR1 is MDHEN while CDR2 is SYDVKM.

The sequence derives from a woman aged 50 to 60 in good health and CMV-seronegative. The rearrangement combines TRBV28 with TRBJ1-1, with 8 bases aligning to TRBD1. The source material was PBMCs. Here the CDR3 is given as CASSLGQGVDEAFF. The DNA sequence is as follows: TGTGCCAGCAGTCTAGGACAGGGAGTGGATGAAGCTTTCTTT.